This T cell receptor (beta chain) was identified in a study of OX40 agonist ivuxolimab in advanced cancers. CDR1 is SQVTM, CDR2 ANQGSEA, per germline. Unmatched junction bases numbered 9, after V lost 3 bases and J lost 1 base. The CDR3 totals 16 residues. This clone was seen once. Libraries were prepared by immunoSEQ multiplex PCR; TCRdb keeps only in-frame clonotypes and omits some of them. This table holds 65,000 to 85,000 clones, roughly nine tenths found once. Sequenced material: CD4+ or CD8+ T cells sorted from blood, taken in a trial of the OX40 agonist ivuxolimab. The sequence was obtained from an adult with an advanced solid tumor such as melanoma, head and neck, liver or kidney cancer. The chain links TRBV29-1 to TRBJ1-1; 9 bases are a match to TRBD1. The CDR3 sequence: CSVDLPGQGKNTEAFF. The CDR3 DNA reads TGCAGCGTTGACTTGCCGGGACAGGGTAAGAACACTGAAGCTTTCTTT.